Following are 9 T cell receptor beta chains from one sample sequenced in a study of blood T cell repertoires in COVID-19. Only in-frame clones appear in the TCRdb table, and some are missing; sequencing was by immunoSEQ multiplex PCR. Of about 140,000 clones listed, 84% were seen once; the top ten hold 3% to 3.5%. Sequencing used PBMCs or T cells enriched from blood (not recorded which). These receptors were obtained from a woman aged 45 to 65 with acute COVID-19.

CDR3 nucleotide sequence: TGTGCCAGCAGCTTGGGAGCCACCACTGAAGCTTTCTTT. Its translation is CASSLGATTEAFF. The J gene is TRBJ1-1, the V gene TRBV7-9; D gene ambiguous. Trimming took 3 bases from V and 4 from J, leaving 9 bases between them. CDR1 SEHNR and CDR2 FQNEAQ come from the germline V gene (reference sequence). This CDR3 spans 13 amino acids.

The rearrangement links TRBV2 to TRBJ1-6; maybe TRBD1 (6 bases). Trimming pared 3 bases from V and 9 bases from J, leaving 9 bases between. CDR1 and CDR2 (germline): SNHLY, FYNNEI. This CDR3 spans 13 amino acids. The CDR3 region is CASSEGAISPLHF. CDR3 coding DNA: TGTGCCAGCAGTGAGGGGGCGATTTCACCCCTCCACTTT.

The chain links TRBV2 to TRBJ1-5; the match to TRBD1 covers 10 bases. V shed 8 bases, J shed 7 bases, and the junction held 17 bases outside the gene matches. CDR1 is SNHLY, CDR2 FYNNEI, per germline. The CDR3 runs 17 residues. CDR3 sequence (DNA): TGTGCCAGCGGGCCCGAACCGGGACAGGGGATAGAGCAGCCCCAGCATTTT. Residues: CASGPEPGQGIEQPQHF. Together with reference TRBV2 and TRBJ1-5, the CDR3 gives the full variable domain: EPEVTQTPSHQVTQMGQEVILRCVPISNHLYFYWYRQILGQKVEFLVSFYNNEISEKSEIFDDQFSVERPDGSNFTLKIRSTKLEDSAMYFCASGPEPGQGIEQPQHFGDGTRLSIL.

The V and J genes are TRBV5-8 and TRBJ1-1; D is unresolved. The V and J ends lost 8 bases and 3 bases respectively, with 14 bases between them. The CDR3 has 13 residues. The germline CDR1 and CDR2 sequences are SGHTS and YDEGEE. The CDR3 loop reads CARSEGGDTEAFF. The CDR3 DNA sequence: TGTGCCAGGAGCGAGGGAGGTGACACTGAAGCTTTCTTT.

This rearrangement joins TRBV7-9 to TRBJ2-6, with D tentatively TRBD1 (6 bases). V shed 6 bases and J shed 0 bases, with 12 bases lying between them. Germline CDR1 reads SEHNR; CDR2 reads FQNEAQ (reference sequence). CDR3 length: 16 residues. This CDR3 reads CASRGAGDSGANVLTF. CDR3 DNA: TGTGCCAGCAGGGGGGCGGGCGACTCTGGGGCCAACGTCCTGACTTTC.

This clone was detected once. J is TRBJ1-1 and V is TRBV12-3 or TRBV12-4, with no clear D. The CDR3 sequence is 13 residues long. V was trimmed by 3 bases and J by 4 bases, leaving 9 bases between them. The CDR3 reads CASSLRELTEAFF. The DNA for the CDR3 is TGTGCCAGCAGTTTGCGGGAGCTCACTGAAGCTTTCTTT.

The genes are TRBV15 and TRBJ2-7, with D possibly being TRBD1 (5 bases). This CDR3 has 16 amino acids. Germline V gene lookup returns CDR1 LNHNV and CDR2 YYDKDF (reference sequence). Deletions cut 6 bases from V and 3 bases from J, with 21 bases between. CDR3 coding DNA: TGTGCCACCAGTCCAAAGGGGCCAGCAAGATTCTACGAGCAGTACTTC. Translated: CATSPKGPARFYEQYF.

This chain links TRBV6-2 or TRBV6-3 with TRBJ2-7; D is possibly TRBD1 (6 bases). The CDR3 consists of 17 residues. The germline gives CDR1 MNHEY, CDR2 SVGEGT. V lost 2 bases to trimming and J lost 5 bases, with 22 bases between them. The DNA of the CDR3 is TGTGCCAGCAGTTACGCCCTGACAGGAGACGAAGATAACGAGCAGTACTTC. As protein: CASSYALTGDEDNEQYF.

The V call is TRBV7-8, the J call TRBJ1-6; D uncertain. CDR1 SGHVS and CDR2 FQNEAQ come from the germline V gene. Between the trimmed V and J ends, which lost 7 bases and 0 bases, there was a span of 10 bases. The CDR3 consists of 15 residues. CDR3 residues: CASTLGSSYNSPLHF. CDR3 nucleotide sequence: TGTGCCAGCACCCTAGGAAGCTCCTATAATTCACCCCTCCACTTT. Full variable domain (outside the CDR3, taken from reference TRBV7-8 and TRBJ1-6): GAGVSQSPRYKVAKRGQDVALRCDPISGHVSLFWYQQALGQGPEFLTYFQNEAQLDKSGLPSDRFFAERPEGSVSTLKIQRTQQEDSAVYLCASTLGSSYNSPLHFGNGTRLTVT.